This note documents a single T cell receptor (beta chain) sequence. These data come from a study of blood T cell repertoires in COVID-19. The table came from immunoSEQ multiplex PCR; TCRdb's copy has only in-frame clones and leaves some out. The top ten hold around 3.8% of the sample, which has around 60,000 clones, about four fifths seen once. Trimming shortened V by 6 bases and J by 4 bases, and 12 bases separated the two germline ends. The CDR3 has 13 amino acids. Germline V gives CDR1 KGHSH, CDR2 LQKENI. V gene TRBV18 combines with J gene TRBJ2-5; D gene unclear. The receptor was derived from an elderly woman with acute or convalescent COVID-19. Sequencing was performed on peripheral blood. CDR3 loop: CASSGYTVETQYF. Here the CDR3 DNA reads TGTGCCAGCTCGGGCTATACGGTAGAGACCCAGTACTTC. The variable domain in full, with the rest retrieved from reference TRBV18 and TRBJ2-5, is NAGVMQNPRHLVRRRGQEARLRCSPMKGHSHVYWYRQLPEEGLKFMVYLQKENIIDESGMPKERFSAEFPKEGPSILRIQQVVRGDSAAYFCASSGYTVETQYFGPGTRLLVL.